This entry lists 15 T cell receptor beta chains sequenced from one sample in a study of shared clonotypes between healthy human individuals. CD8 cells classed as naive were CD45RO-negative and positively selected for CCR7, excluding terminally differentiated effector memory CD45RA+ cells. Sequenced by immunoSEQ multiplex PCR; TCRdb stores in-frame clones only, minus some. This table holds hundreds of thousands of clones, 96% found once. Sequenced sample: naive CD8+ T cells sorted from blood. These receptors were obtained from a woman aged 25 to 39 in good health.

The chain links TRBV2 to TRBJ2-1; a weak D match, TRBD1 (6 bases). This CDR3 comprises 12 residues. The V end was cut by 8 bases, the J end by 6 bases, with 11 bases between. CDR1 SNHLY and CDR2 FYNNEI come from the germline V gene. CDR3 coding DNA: TGTGCCAGCCGGGCAGGGGTCAATGAGCAGTTCTTC. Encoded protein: CASRAGVNEQFF. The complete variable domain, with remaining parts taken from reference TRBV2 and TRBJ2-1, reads EPEVTQTPSHQVTQMGQEVILRCVPISNHLYFYWYRQILGQKVEFLVSFYNNEISEKSEIFDDQFSVERPDGSNFTLKIRSTKLEDSAMYFCASRAGVNEQFFGPGTRLTVL.

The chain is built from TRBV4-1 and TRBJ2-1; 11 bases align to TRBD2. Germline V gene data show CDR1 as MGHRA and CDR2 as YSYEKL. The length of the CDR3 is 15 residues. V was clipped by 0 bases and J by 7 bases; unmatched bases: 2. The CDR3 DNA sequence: TGCGCCAGCAGCCAAGATCTAGCGGGAGGTAATGAGCAGTTCTTC. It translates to CASSQDLAGGNEQFF.

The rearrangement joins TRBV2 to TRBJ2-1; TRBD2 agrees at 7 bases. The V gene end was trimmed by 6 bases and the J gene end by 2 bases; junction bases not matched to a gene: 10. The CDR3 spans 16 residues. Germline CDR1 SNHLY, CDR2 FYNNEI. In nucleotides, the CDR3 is TGTGCCAGCAGGACGATCCTAGCGGAGCCCTACAATGAGCAGTTCTTC. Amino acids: CASRTILAEPYNEQFF.

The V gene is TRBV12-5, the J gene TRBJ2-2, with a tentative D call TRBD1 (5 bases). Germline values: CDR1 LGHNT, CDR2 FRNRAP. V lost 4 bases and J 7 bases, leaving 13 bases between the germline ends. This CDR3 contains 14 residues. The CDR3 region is CASGSGLSVGELFF. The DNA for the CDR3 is TGTGCTAGTGGTTCAGGGTTATCGGTCGGGGAGCTGTTTTTT.

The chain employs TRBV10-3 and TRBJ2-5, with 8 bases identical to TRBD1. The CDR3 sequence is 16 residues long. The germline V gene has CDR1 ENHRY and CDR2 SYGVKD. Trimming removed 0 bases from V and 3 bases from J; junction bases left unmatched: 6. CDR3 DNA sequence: TGTGCCATCAGTGAGTCCGGACAGGGACGAGAAGAGACCCAGTACTTC. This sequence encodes CAISESGQGREETQYF.

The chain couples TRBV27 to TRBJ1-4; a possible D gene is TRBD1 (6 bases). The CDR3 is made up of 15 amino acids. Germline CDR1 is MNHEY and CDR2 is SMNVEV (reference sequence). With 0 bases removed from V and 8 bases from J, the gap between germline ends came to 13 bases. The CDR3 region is CASSLSQGTMEKLFF. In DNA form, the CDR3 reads TGTGCCAGCAGTTTATCCCAGGGGACTATGGAAAAACTGTTTTTT.

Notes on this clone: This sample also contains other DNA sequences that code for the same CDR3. This CDR3 reads CASSQDFGNTIYF. CDR3 sequence (DNA): TGCGCCAGCAGCCAAGATTTCGGAAACACCATATATTTT. The chain uses TRBV4-1 and TRBJ1-3, with D hard to call. From germline, CDR1 is MGHRA and CDR2 YSYEKL. With 0 bases removed from V and 4 bases from J, the gap between germline ends came to 4 bases. The CDR3 covers 13 residues.

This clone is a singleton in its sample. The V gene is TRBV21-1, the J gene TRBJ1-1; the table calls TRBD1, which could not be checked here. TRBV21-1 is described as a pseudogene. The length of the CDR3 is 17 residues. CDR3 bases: TGTGCCAGCAGCGCGTTCGAAGGGACAGTCGAGGAGACTGAAGCTTTCTTT. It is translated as CASSAFEGTVEETEAFF.

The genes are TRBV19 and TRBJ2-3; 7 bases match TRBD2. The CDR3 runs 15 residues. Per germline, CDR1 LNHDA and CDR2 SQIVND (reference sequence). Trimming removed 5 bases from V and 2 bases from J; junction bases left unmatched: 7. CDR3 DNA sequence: TGTGCCAGTAGTCCCCTGAGCGGGGTCACAGATACGCAGTATTTT. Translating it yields CASSPLSGVTDTQYF.

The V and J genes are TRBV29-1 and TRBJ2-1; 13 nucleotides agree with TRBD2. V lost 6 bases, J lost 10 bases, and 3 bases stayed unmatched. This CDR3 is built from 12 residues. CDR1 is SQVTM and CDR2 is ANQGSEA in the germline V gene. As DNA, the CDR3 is TGCAGCGTCATGGGACTAGCGGGGGAGCAGTTCTTC. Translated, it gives CSVMGLAGEQFF.

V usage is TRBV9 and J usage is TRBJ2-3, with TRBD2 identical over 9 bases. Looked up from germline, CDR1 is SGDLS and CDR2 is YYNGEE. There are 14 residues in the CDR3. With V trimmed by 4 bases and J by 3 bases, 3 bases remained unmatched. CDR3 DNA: TGTGCCAGCAGCCCTAGCGGGACAACAGATACGCAGTATTTT. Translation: CASSPSGTTDTQYF. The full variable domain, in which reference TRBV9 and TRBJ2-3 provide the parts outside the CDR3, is DSGVTQTPKHLITATGQRVTLRCSPRSGDLSVYWYQQSLDQGLQFLIQYYNGEERAKGNILERFSAQQFPDLHSELNLSSLELGDSALYFCASSPSGTTDTQYFGPGTRLTVL.

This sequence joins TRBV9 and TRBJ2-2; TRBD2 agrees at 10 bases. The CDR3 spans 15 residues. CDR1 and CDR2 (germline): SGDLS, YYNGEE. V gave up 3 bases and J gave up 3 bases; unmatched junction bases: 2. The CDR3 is CASSGTSGDTGELFF. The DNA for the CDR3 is TGTGCCAGCAGCGGGACTAGCGGAGACACCGGGGAGCTGTTTTTT.

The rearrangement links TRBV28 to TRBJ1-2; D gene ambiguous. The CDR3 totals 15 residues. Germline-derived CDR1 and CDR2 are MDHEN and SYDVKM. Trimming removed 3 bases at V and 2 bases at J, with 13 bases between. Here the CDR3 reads CASSFRAEFNYGYTF. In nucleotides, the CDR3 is TGTGCCAGCAGTTTTCGGGCCGAATTCAACTATGGCTACACCTTC.

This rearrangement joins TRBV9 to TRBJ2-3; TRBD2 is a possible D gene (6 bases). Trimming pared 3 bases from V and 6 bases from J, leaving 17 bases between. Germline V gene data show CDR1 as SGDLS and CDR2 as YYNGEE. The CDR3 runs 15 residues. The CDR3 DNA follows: TGTGCCAGCAGCGCCCAGGGCAGCGGGCGGGATACGCAGTATTTT. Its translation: CASSAQGSGRDTQYF.

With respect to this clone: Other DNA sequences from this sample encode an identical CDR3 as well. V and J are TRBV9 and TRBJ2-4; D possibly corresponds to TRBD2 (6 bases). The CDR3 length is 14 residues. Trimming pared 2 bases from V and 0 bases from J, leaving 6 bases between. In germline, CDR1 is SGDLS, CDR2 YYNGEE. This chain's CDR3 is CASSVGGAKNIQYF. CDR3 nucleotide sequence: TGTGCCAGCAGCGTGGGAGGAGCCAAAAACATTCAGTACTTC.